The next 11 T cell receptor beta chains were all read from a single sample in a study of cytomegalovirus exposure and HLA in healthy donors. In the PCR, 60 Vbeta and 13 Jbeta primers were used. Sequenced by immunoSEQ multiplex PCR; TCRdb stores in-frame clones only, minus some. The table records under 95,000 clones, 60% to 85% of them present only once. Sequenced material: PBMCs. These receptors all come from a male donor in good health and CMV-seronegative.

This chain connects TRBV5-1 to TRBJ1-3, with a tentative D call TRBD1 (5 bases). The germline V and J ends were trimmed by 0 bases and 0 bases, with 10 bases remaining between them. The CDR3 runs to 16 residues. In germline, CDR1 is SGHRS, CDR2 YFSETQ. CDR3 residues: CASSLAGGDSGNTIYF. The CDR3, as DNA: TGCGCCAGCAGCTTGGCCGGGGGTGACTCTGGAAACACCATATATTTT.

The DNA for the CDR3 is TGTGCCAGCAGCGCTAGCGGGGGGGCATACAATGAGCAGTTCTTC. Protein sequence: CASSASGGAYNEQFF. The rearrangement joins TRBV9 to TRBJ2-1; TRBD2 agrees at 12 bases. V lost 3 bases and J lost 4; bases outside the gene matches: 2. This CDR3 is 15 amino acids long. Looked up from germline, CDR1 is SGDLS and CDR2 is YYNGEE.

The gene calls are TRBV7-9 and TRBJ1-2; 7 nucleotides line up with TRBD1. CDR1 is SEHNR and CDR2 is FQNEAQ in the germline V gene (reference sequence). V shed 6 bases and J 4 bases; nucleotides not matched to a gene: 8. The CDR3 runs to 14 residues. DNA for the CDR3: TGTGCCAGCAGTATAGGGGGCGGCGGCTATGGCTACACCTTC. It translates to CASSIGGGGYGYTF.

The gene calls are TRBV9 and TRBJ1-1; no firm D call. Trimming left V 2 bases short and J 2 bases short, with 13 bases between. CDR1 and CDR2 (germline): SGDLS, YYNGEE. CDR3 size: 15 residues. CDR3 sequence (DNA): TGTGCCAGCAGCGTCGGAGAGGACTTCAACACTGAAGCTTTCTTT. Translating it yields CASSVGEDFNTEAFF.

The chain carries TRBV5-1 and TRBJ2-7; 7 bases map to TRBD2. In germline, CDR1 is SGHRS, CDR2 YFSETQ. The trim removed 6 bases at V and 6 bases at J, leaving 9 bases unmatched. The CDR3 has 13 amino acids. The CDR3 DNA reads TGCGCCAGCAACTCCGGGACTACAATCGAGCAGTACTTC. It translates to CASNSGTTIEQYF.

The rearrangement uses TRBV5-5 and TRBJ1-5; 7 bases map to TRBD1. The CDR3 runs 12 residues. Losses at the gene ends were 0 bases for V and 12 bases for J; bases not matched to a gene: 3. CDR1 and CDR2 (germline): SGHKS, YYEKEE (reference sequence). CDR3 DNA: TGTGCCAGCAGCTTGGGGACAGGCGGCCAGCATTTT. It codes for CASSLGTGGQHF.

The J gene is TRBJ2-5, the V gene TRBV6-5, with 9 nucleotides matching TRBD1. Trimming took 2 bases from V and 7 from J; bases not matched to a gene: 8. Germline assignment: CDR1 MNHEY and CDR2 SVGAGI. The CDR3 extends over 15 amino acids. The CDR3 bases are TGTGCCAGCAGTTACATGACAGGGGGGACGGGGACCCAGTACTTC. This gives the protein CASSYMTGGTGTQYF.

The chain carries TRBV4-1 and TRBJ2-2; D is perhaps TRBD1 (6 bases). V was clipped by 1 base and J by 4 bases, with 13 bases between them. CDR1 MGHRA and CDR2 YSYEKL come from the germline V gene. The CDR3 sequence is 16 residues long. DNA of the CDR3: TGCGCCAGCAGCCAAGGCCGGACAGCGTTCACCGGGGAGCTGTTTTTT. Encoded protein: CASSQGRTAFTGELFF.

This sequence joins TRBV6-6 and TRBJ2-7; possible D gene TRBD2, 5 bases. V gave up 5 bases and J gave up 2 bases, with 10 bases separating them. Germline assignment: CDR1 MNHNY and CDR2 SVGAGI (reference sequence). The CDR3 sequence is 13 residues long. CDR3 in DNA: TGTGCCAGCAGTGTCCACGGGGCCTACGAGCAGTACTTC. Its translation is CASSVHGAYEQYF.

This chain links TRBV19 with TRBJ2-1; 11 bases align to TRBD2. Germline-derived CDR1 and CDR2 are LNHDA and SQIVND (reference sequence). The CDR3 is 16 amino acids. J was trimmed by 2 bases and V by 6 bases; bases with no gene match: 6. The CDR3 loop is CASSPSGRRTYNEQFF. In nucleotides, the CDR3 is TGTGCCAGTAGCCCTAGCGGGAGGAGAACCTACAATGAGCAGTTCTTC.

The CDR3: CASSMGDFNEQFF. The CDR3, as DNA: TGTGCCAGTAGTATGGGGGACTTCAATGAGCAGTTCTTC. V gene TRBV19 combines with J gene TRBJ2-1; D might be TRBD2 (6 bases). Between the trimmed V and J ends, which lost 3 bases and 6 bases, there was a span of 9 bases. The germline gives CDR1 LNHDA, CDR2 SQIVND (reference sequence). This CDR3 has 13 amino acids. Complete variable domain (other parts from reference TRBV19 and TRBJ2-1): DGGITQSPKYLFRKEGQNVTLSCEQNLNHDAMYWYRQDPGQGLRLIYYSQIVNDFQKGDIAEGYSVSREKKESFPLTVTSAQKNPTAFYLCASSMGDFNEQFFGPGTRLTVL.